This TCR beta chain was observed in a study of blood T cell repertoires in COVID-19. The CDR3 sequence is 14 residues long. Trimming pared 6 bases from V and 1 base from J, leaving 15 bases between. Germline assignment: CDR1 SQVTM and CDR2 ANQGSEA. The cohort comprised adults aged 18 to 89 years residing in 24 US areas. All recovered Cohort 3 donors got two negative PCRs, got clearance, or saw symptom resolution. Profiling relied on immunoSEQ multiplex PCR, and the TCRdb table lists in-frame clones only, not all of them. The sample lists under 300,000 clones; 80% to 95% were seen once. This receptor was taken from a young woman who had recovered from COVID-19. Sequencing was carried out using PBMCs or T cells enriched from blood (not recorded which). The chain employs TRBV29-1 and TRBJ1-1, with D unresolved. CDR3 loop: CSVSRGSGNTEAFF. CDR3 coding DNA: TGCAGCGTCTCCAGAGGGAGTGGGAACACTGAAGCTTTCTTT.